The entry that follows covers one TCR beta chain sequence. This sample is part of a study of blood T cell repertoires in COVID-19. Looking at the study overall: Sources were T cells, B-cell-depleted T cells, or PBMCs; the material itself was cDNA or gDNA.

The germline CDR1 and CDR2 sequences are SGHRS and YFSETQ. The CDR3 is 17 amino acids. With 0 bases clipped from V and 1 base from J, the junction kept 9 bases outside the gene matches. The assay was immunoSEQ multiplex PCR, and TCRdb's table has in-frame clones only and misses some. The sample yields about 190,000 clones, about nine tenths seen once. The sample consisted of peripheral blood. The rearrangement links TRBV5-1 to TRBJ2-5, with 7 bases identical to TRBD1. This TCR came from a man aged 30 to 39 with acute or convalescent COVID-19. In nucleotides, the CDR3 is TGCGCCAGCAGCTTGGGGTATCGGGACAGAAGCCAAGAGACCCAGTACTTC. This encodes CASSLGYRDRSQETQYF. The variable domain in full, with the rest retrieved from reference TRBV5-1 and TRBJ2-5, is KAGVTQTPRYLIKTRGQQVTLSCSPISGHRSVSWYQQTPGQGLQFLFEYFSETQRNKGNFPGRFSGRQFSNSRSEMNVSTLELGDSALYLCASSLGYRDRSQETQYFGPGTRLLVL.